This is a list of T cell receptor beta chains from one sample in a study of glioma-infiltrating T cells after dendritic cell vaccination. The repertoire was sequenced with immunoSEQ multiplex PCR; TCRdb's copy has only in-frame clones and lacks some. The table records fewer than 45,000 clones, around 80% of them present only once. The material sequenced was blood, taken before dendritic cell vaccination. These receptors came from a human donor with glioblastoma. Each CDR3 is given with its conserved first and last residue. Fields, in order: V gene, J gene, D gene, clone size, CDR3 DNA, CDR3 protein. D genes are given only for firm matches. Clone sizes are given selectively: once, few, many, or a class where the clone is expanded.

>TRBV2|TRBJ2-3|TRBD1|-
TGTGCCAGCAGGACGGGTTGGGGACAGGGTACCACAGATACGCAGTATTTT
CASRTGWGQGTTDTQYF
>TRBV6-5|TRBJ2-1|-|-
TGTGCCAGCAGTTACGGTGGGAGCTCCTACAATGAGCAGTTCTTC
CASSYGGSSYNEQFF
>TRBV7-2|TRBJ1-5|-|-
TGTGCCAGCAGCGTTAGGGGAAATCAGCCCCAGCATTTT
CASSVRGNQPQHF
>TRBV6-5|TRBJ2-7|TRBD1|-
TGTGCCAGCAGTTACTCAAATGACAGGGGCTACGAGCAGTACTTC
CASSYSNDRGYEQYF
>TRBV4-3|TRBJ2-3|TRBD2|once
TGCGCCAGCAGCCAAGGCCGGGAGGGGAGAGCGCAGTATTTT
CASSQGREGRAQYF
>TRBV6-5|TRBJ1-5|-|few
TGTGCCAGCAGTTCCCTCGGGGAGAGCAATCAGCCCCAGCATTTT
CASSSLGESNQPQHF
>TRBV30|TRBJ2-5|-|-
TGTGCCTGGAGTGTCATCCTAGAAGAGACCCAGTACTTC
CAWSVILEETQYF
>TRBV18|TRBJ2-3|-|-
TGTGCCAGCTACCCGACAGTCCTCAGCGCAGATACGCAGTATTTT
CASYPTVLSADTQYF
>TRBV30|TRBJ1-6|TRBD1|-
TGTGCCTGGAGTGTATTAGGGGACAGGGATAACTATAATTCCCCCCTCCACTTT
CAWSVLGDRDNYNSPLHF
>TRBV4-1|TRBJ2-3|-|-
TGCGCCAGCGGCGGAGTGTGGGGCAGCACAGATACGCAGTATTTT
CASGGVWGSTDTQYF
>TRBV2|TRBJ1-2|-|once
TGTGCCAGCAGGAGGACGGACGGGCAGCGGACCTACACCTTC
CASRRTDGQRTYTF